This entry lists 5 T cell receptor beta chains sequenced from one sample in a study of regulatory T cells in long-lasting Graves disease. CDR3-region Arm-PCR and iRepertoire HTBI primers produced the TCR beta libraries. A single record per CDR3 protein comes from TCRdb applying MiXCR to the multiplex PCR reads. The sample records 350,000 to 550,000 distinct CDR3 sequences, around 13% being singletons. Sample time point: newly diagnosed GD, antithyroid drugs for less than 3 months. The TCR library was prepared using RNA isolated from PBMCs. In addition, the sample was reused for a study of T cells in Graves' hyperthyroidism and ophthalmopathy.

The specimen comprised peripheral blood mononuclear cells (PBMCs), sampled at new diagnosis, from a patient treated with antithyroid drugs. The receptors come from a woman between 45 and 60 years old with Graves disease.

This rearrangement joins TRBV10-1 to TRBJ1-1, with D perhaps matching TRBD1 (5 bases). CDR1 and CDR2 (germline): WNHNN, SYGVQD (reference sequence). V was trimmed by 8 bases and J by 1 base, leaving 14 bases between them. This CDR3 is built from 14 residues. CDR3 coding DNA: TGCGCCAGCCTTCTTTTCGACAGGAACACTGAAGCTTTCTTT. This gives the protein CASLLFDRNTEAFF.

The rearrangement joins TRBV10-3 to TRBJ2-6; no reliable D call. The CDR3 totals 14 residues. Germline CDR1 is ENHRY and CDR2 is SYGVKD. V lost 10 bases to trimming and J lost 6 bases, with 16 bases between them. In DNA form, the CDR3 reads TGTGCCACAAGGGAAGTAGATTTGGCCAACGTCCTGACTTTC. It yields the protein CATREVDLANVLTF.

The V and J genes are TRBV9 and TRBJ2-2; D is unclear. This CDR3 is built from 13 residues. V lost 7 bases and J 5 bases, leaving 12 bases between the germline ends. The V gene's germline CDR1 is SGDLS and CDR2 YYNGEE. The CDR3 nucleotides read TGTGCCAGCGGACCGGGTTCAACCGGGGAGCTGTTTTTT. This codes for CASGPGSTGELFF.

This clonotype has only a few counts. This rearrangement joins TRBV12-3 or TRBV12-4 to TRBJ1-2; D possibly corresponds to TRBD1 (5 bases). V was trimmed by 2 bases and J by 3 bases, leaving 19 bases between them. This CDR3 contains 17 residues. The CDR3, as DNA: TGTGCCAGCAGTTTATTTTATCGCCTCGGGACGGACTATGGCTACACCTTC. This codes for CASSLFYRLGTDYGYTF.

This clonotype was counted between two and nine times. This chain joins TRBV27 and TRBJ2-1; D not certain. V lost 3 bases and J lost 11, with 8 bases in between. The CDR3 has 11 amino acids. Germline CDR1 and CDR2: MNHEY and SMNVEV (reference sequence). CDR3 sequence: CASSFLSQQFF. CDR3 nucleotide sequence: TGTGCCAGCAGTTTTTTATCCCAGCAGTTCTTC.